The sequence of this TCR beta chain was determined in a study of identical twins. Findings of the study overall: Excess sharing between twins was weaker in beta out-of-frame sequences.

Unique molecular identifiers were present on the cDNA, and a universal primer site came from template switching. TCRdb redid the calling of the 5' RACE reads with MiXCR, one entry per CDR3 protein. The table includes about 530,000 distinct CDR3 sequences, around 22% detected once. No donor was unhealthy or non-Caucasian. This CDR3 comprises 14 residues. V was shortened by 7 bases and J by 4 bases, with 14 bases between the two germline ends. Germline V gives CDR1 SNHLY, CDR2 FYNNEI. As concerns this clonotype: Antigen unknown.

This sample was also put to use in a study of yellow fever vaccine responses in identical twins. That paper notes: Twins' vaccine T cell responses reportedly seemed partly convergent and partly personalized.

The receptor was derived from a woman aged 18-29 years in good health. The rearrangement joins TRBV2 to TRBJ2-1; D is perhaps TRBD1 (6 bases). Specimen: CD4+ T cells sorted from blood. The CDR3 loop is CASKVTGPYNEQFF. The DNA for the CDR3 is TGTGCCAGCAAGGTGACAGGACCTTACAATGAGCAGTTCTTC.